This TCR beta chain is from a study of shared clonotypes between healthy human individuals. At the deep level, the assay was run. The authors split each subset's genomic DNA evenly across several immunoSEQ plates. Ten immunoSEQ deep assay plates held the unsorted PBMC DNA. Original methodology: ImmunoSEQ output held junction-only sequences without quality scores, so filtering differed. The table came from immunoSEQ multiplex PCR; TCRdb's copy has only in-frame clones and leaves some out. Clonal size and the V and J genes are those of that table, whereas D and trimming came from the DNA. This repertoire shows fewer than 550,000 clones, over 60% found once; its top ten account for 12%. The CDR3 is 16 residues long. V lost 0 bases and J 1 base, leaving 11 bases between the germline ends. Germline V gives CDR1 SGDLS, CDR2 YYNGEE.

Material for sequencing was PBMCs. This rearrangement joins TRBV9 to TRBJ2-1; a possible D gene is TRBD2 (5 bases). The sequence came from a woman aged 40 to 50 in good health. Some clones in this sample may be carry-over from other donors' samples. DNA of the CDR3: TGTGCCAGCAGCGTAGTGTGGCGGGCTTCCTACAATGAGCAGTTCTTC. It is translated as CASSVVWRASYNEQFF.